This TCR beta chain was documented in a study of cytomegalovirus exposure and HLA in healthy donors. Findings and limits, study-wide: Productive status was seen about 87% or about 30% of the time for most TCR beta V segments in an earlier analysis.

V lost 5 bases, J lost 3 bases, and 6 bases lay in between. Germline V gene data show CDR1 as SGHKS and CDR2 as YYEKEE (reference sequence). The CDR3 has 12 residues. In the PCR, 60 Vbeta and 13 Jbeta primers were used. Per the original data handling: As a later analysis found, there were about 80 million unique TCR beta chains, of which roughly 11 million were shared. Assay used: immunoSEQ multiplex PCR; TCRdb lists only in-frame clones, some missing. Clone size and V and J calls were adopted from that table, with D and trimming inferred from the DNA. The data show 35,000 to 45,000 clones, and the top ten clones hold roughly 8%. On this clone itself: Antigen specificity is unknown.

The specimen was PBMCs. This clonotype was obtained from a male donor in good health and CMV-seronegative. The gene calls are TRBV5-5 and TRBJ1-5; a weak D match, TRBD1 (5 bases). The CDR3 loop is CASSGHNQPQHF. CDR3 nucleotide sequence: TGTGCCAGCAGTGGACACAATCAGCCCCAGCATTTT.